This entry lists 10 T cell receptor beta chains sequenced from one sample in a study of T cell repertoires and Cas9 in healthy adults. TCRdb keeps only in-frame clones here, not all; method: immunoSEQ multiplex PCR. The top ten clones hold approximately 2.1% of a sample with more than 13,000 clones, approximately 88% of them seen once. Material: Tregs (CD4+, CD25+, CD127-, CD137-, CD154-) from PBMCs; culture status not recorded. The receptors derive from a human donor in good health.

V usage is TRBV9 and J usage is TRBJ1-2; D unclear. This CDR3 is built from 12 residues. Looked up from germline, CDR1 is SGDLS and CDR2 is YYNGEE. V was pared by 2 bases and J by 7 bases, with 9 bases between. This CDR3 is CASSVRGSGYTF. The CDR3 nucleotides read TGTGCCAGCAGCGTTCGTGGGAGTGGCTACACCTTC.

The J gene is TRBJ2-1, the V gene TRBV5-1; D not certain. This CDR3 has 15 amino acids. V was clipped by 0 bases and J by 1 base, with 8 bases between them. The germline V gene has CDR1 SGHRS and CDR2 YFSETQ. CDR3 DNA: TGCGCCAGCAGCTTGGGGTGGCCTTCCTACAATGAGCAGTTCTTC. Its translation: CASSLGWPSYNEQFF.

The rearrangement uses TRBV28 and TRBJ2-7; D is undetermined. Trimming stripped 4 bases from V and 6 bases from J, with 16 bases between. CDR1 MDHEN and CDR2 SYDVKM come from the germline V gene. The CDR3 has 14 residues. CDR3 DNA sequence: TGTGCCAGCAGTTCCGACGGTGGTTCTAGCGAGCAGTACTTC. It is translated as CASSSDGGSSEQYF. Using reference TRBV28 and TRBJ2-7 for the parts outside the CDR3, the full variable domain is DVKVTQSSRYLVKRTGEKVFLECVQDMDHENMFWYRQDPGLGLRLIYFSYDVKMKEKGDIPEGYSVSREKKERFSLILESASTNQTSMYLCASSSDGGSSEQYFGPGTRLTVT.

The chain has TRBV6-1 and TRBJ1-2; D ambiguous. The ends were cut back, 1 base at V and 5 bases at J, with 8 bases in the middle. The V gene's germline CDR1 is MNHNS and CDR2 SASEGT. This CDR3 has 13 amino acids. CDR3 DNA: TGTGCCAGCAGTGAAGTGGCGGTGTATGGCTACACCTTC. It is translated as CASSEVAVYGYTF.

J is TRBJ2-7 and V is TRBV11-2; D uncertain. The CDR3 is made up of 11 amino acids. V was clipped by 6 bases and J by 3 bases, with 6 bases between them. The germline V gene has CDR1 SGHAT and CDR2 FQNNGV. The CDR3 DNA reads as TGTGCCAGCAGTTTATTCTACGAGCAGTACTTC. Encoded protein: CASSLFYEQYF.

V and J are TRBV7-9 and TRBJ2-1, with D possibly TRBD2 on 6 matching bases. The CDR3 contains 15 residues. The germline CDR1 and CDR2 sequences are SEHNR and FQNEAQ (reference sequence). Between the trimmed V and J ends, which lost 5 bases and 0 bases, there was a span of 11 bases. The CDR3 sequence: CASSRLGGSYNEQFF. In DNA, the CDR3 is TGTGCCAGCAGCCGCTTGGGGGGCTCCTACAATGAGCAGTTCTTC. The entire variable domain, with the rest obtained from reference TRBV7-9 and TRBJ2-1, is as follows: DTGVSQNPRHKITKRGQNVTFRCDPISEHNRLYWYRQTLGQGPEFLTYFQNEAQLEKSRLLSDRFSAERPKGSFSTLEIQRTEQGDSAMYLCASSRLGGSYNEQFFGPGTRLTVL.

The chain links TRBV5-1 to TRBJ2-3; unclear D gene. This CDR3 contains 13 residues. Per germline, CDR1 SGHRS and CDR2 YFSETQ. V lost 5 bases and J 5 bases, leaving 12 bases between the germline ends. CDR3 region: CASSSLGGDTQYF. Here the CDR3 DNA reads TGCGCCAGCAGTTCCCTTGGCGGAGATACGCAGTATTTT. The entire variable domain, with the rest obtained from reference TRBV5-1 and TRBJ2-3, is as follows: KAGVTQTPRYLIKTRGQQVTLSCSPISGHRSVSWYQQTPGQGLQFLFEYFSETQRNKGNFPGRFSGRQFSNSRSEMNVSTLELGDSALYLCASSSLGGDTQYFGPGTRLTVL.

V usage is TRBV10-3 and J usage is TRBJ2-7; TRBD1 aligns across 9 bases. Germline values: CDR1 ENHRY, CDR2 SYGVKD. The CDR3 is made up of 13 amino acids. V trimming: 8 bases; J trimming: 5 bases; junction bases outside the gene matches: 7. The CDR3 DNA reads TGTGCCATCTCGGGACAGGGACGTCACGAGCAGTACTTC. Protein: CAISGQGRHEQYF.

The CDR3 region has the DNA TGTGCCAGCAGCTCCCAGGGTTATAATGAGCAGTTCTTC. Protein product: CASSSQGYNEQFF. This chain connects TRBV11-2 to TRBJ2-1; D is possibly TRBD1 (5 bases). The germline V gene has CDR1 SGHAT and CDR2 FQNNGV. V was trimmed by 4 bases and J by 7 bases, leaving 11 bases between them. The CDR3 has 13 amino acids.

The DNA for the CDR3 is TGTGCCAGCAGTCCCGACAGGGATAGTGGCTACACCTTC. The encoded protein is CASSPDRDSGYTF. This rearrangement joins TRBV6-5 to TRBJ1-2; 7 bases are shared with TRBD1. The CDR3 extends over 13 amino acids. The J segment lost 7 bases and the V segment lost 5 bases, leaving 7 bases of the junction unmatched. Germline CDR1 is MNHEY and CDR2 is SVGAGI.